Shown below are 12 T cell receptor beta chains from a single sample sequenced in a study of shared clonotypes between healthy human individuals. TCRdb's copy holds only in-frame clones and misses some; the assay was immunoSEQ multiplex PCR. Of just over 2,000,000 clones in the sample, about 95% were seen once. The specimen sequenced was naive CD4+ T cells sorted from blood. This sample's subset: CD45RA+ positively selected. All receptors derive from a man aged 18 to 29 in good health.

J is TRBJ1-5 and V is TRBV27; D is possibly TRBD1 (5 bases). Trimming removed 3 bases at V and 1 base at J, with 10 bases between. CDR1 is MNHEY and CDR2 is SMNVEV in the germline V gene (reference sequence). This CDR3 is built from 15 residues. The chain's CDR3 is CASSLAGQSNQPQHF. The CDR3 coding sequence is TGTGCCAGCAGTTTGGCAGGACAAAGCAATCAGCCCCAGCATTTT.

V usage is TRBV11-2 and J usage is TRBJ1-3; TRBD1 is a possible D gene (5 bases). Trimming took 5 bases from V and 0 from J, leaving 11 bases between them. The CDR3 length is 15 residues. Germline values: CDR1 SGHAT, CDR2 FQNNGV. The CDR3: CASSLPGSSGNTIYF. The CDR3 bases are TGTGCCAGCAGCCTCCCAGGGAGCTCTGGAAACACCATATATTTT.

The gene calls are TRBV29-1 and TRBJ2-7; D not certain. CDR1 SQVTM and CDR2 ANQGSEA come from the germline V gene. Trimming removed 4 bases from V and 2 bases from J, with 12 bases in between. There are 13 residues in the CDR3. CDR3 nucleotides: TGCAGCGTTGCTCTCGGGCCACCCTACGAGCAGTACTTC. This sequence encodes CSVALGPPYEQYF.

This clone was observed a few times. This chain connects TRBV10-3 to TRBJ1-5, with D unclear. There are 13 residues in the CDR3. CDR1 and CDR2 (germline): ENHRY, SYGVKD. The germline V and J ends were trimmed by 4 bases and 3 bases, with 7 bases remaining between them. The CDR3: CAISVADNQPQHF. The CDR3 DNA reads TGTGCCATCAGTGTGGCAGACAATCAGCCCCAGCATTTT.

The chain links TRBV4-1 to TRBJ1-2; possibly TRBD1 for D (5 bases). Germline V gene data show CDR1 as MGHRA and CDR2 as YSYEKL. The CDR3 is 16 amino acids. The V end lost 2 bases, the J end lost 1 base, and 14 bases lay between the germline ends. As DNA, the CDR3 is TGCGCCAGCAGCCAAAGCCCCACGACAGTTAACTATGGCTACACCTTC. Translated, it gives CASSQSPTTVNYGYTF.

The chain is built from TRBV6-1 and TRBJ1-1, with D possibly TRBD1 on 6 matching bases. The CDR3 totals 15 residues. Germline lookup yields CDR1 MNHNS and CDR2 SASEGT. V was shortened by 4 bases and J by 3 bases, with 15 bases between the two germline ends. The CDR3 sequence is CASSVYRVTDTEAFF. CDR3 coding DNA: TGTGCCAGCAGTGTTTACAGGGTGACGGACACTGAAGCTTTCTTT.

This chain connects TRBV30 to TRBJ2-3; 13 bases are shared with TRBD2. Germline assignment: CDR1 GTSNPN and CDR2 SVGIG (reference sequence). CDR3 length equals 14 residues. J lost 6 bases, V lost 8 bases, and 8 bases had no gene match. CDR3 sequence reads: CAGGLAGASDTQYF. CDR3 DNA sequence: TGTGCCGGCGGACTAGCGGGAGCTTCGGATACGCAGTATTTT. Combining the CDR3 with reference TRBV30 and TRBJ2-3 gives the whole variable domain SQTIHQWPATLVQPVGSPLSLECTVEGTSNPNLYWYRQAAGRGLQLLFYSVGIGQISSEVPQNLSASRPQDRQFILSSKKLLLSDSGFYLCAGGLAGASDTQYFGPGTRLTVL.

The chain recombines TRBV7-9 with TRBJ2-1; 7 positions agree with TRBD2. The J segment lost 9 bases and the V segment lost 5 bases, leaving 16 bases of the junction unmatched. The CDR3 loop spans 16 amino acids. Germline loops: CDR1 SEHNR, CDR2 FQNEAQ (reference sequence). CDR3 nucleotides: TGTGCCAGCAGCCCGCCCGGCGGGAGAAGTGGCGGTGAGCAGTTCTTC. It yields the protein CASSPPGGRSGGEQFF. Based on the CDR3 plus reference TRBV7-9 and TRBJ2-1, the full variable domain is DTGVSQNPRHKITKRGQNVTFRCDPISEHNRLYWYRQTLGQGPEFLTYFQNEAQLEKSRLLSDRFSAERPKGSFSTLEIQRTEQGDSAMYLCASSPPGGRSGGEQFFGPGTRLTVL.

The V call is TRBV10-3, the J call TRBJ2-5; 11 nucleotides agree with TRBD1. This CDR3 has 14 residues. Germline V gene data show CDR1 as ENHRY and CDR2 as SYGVKD. V was pared by 4 bases and J by 5 bases, with 3 bases of the junction left unmatched. The CDR3 region is CAISVGTGGETQYF. DNA for the CDR3: TGTGCCATCAGTGTTGGGACAGGGGGGGAGACCCAGTACTTC.

The rearrangement links TRBV27 to TRBJ2-1, with TRBD2 matching 10 bases. The germline V gene encodes CDR1 MNHEY and CDR2 SMNVEV (reference sequence). The CDR3 consists of 15 residues. J was trimmed by 6 bases and V by 6 bases; bases with no gene match: 8. CDR3 nucleotides: TGTGCCAGCAGCTTTACTAGCGGGGAACCCAATGAGCAGTTCTTC. Translating it yields CASSFTSGEPNEQFF.

The chain combines TRBV28 with TRBJ1-4, with TRBD1 matching 12 bases. The germline V gene encodes CDR1 MDHEN and CDR2 SYDVKM. V shed 10 bases, J shed 8 bases, and the junction held 11 bases outside the gene matches. The CDR3 runs to 15 residues. The CDR3 sequence is CATVASGTGGEKLFF. The CDR3 DNA follows: TGTGCCACCGTTGCGAGCGGGACAGGGGGCGAAAAACTGTTTTTT.

This sequence joins TRBV7-2 and TRBJ1-3; D is perhaps TRBD1 (5 bases). CDR3 length: 17 amino acids. Germline V gives CDR1 SGHTA, CDR2 FQGNSA. Trimming removed 5 bases at V and 0 bases at J, with 17 bases between. CDR3 region: CASSRPGLLSSGNTIYF. The CDR3, as DNA: TGTGCCAGCAGCCGTCCGGGACTCCTTAGCTCTGGAAACACCATATATTTT.